This passage covers 21 T cell receptor beta chains from one sample sequenced in a study of blood T cell repertoires in COVID-19 (TCRdb year 2020). Library preparation employed the immunoSEQ multiplex PCR assay. The table was pulled from immuneACCESS by TCRdb, which kept in-frame rearrangements only. Such tables lose some clones; where checked, under half of the loss comes from unresolved V genes, and the rest has no known cause. The table for this sample lists 150,000 to 200,000 clones; 75% to 90% of them were counted only once. In total, the top ten clones hold approximately 2.4% of the sample. Input material: PBMCs or T cells enriched from blood (not recorded which). The receptors were gathered from a woman aged 30 to 39 who had recovered from COVID-19.

The chain is built from TRBV5-1 and TRBJ1-2; D might be TRBD1 (6 bases). The CDR3 is 16 residues long. Trimming took 1 base from V and 7 from J, leaving 20 bases between them. Germline V lookup: CDR1 SGHRS, CDR2 YFSETQ. The CDR3 sequence: CASSLSPGDTVSGYTF. CDR3 nucleotides: TGCGCCAGCAGCTTGTCGCCCGGGGACACCGTCAGTGGCTACACCTTC.

This clone was counted a single time. V gene TRBV19 combines with J gene TRBJ2-3; D gene ambiguous. Trimming removed 5 bases from V and 0 bases from J, with 9 bases in between. This CDR3 spans 14 amino acids. The germline CDR1 and CDR2 sequences are LNHDA and SQIVND (reference sequence). The CDR3 nucleotides read TGTGCCAGTAGTCGAACTTCTAGCACAGATACGCAGTATTTT. Protein product: CASSRTSSTDTQYF.

The chain couples TRBV27 to TRBJ2-3, with 9 bases matching TRBD2. Losses at the gene ends were 5 bases for V and 3 bases for J; bases not matched to a gene: 6. Germline-derived CDR1 and CDR2 are MNHEY and SMNVEV (reference sequence). The CDR3 runs to 15 residues. CDR3 in DNA: TGTGCCAGCAGTCTAGCGGGATACCCTACAGATACGCAGTATTTT. As protein: CASSLAGYPTDTQYF.

The rearrangement links TRBV5-1 to TRBJ1-2; 7 bases align to TRBD1. The CDR3 sequence is 13 residues long. With V trimmed by 4 bases and J by 3 bases, 3 bases remained unmatched. The germline V gene has CDR1 SGHRS and CDR2 YFSETQ. The CDR3 sequence: CASSETGDYGYTF. CDR3 in DNA: TGCGCCAGCAGCGAAACAGGGGACTATGGCTACACCTTC.

Only one count was recorded for this clone. The chain couples TRBV11-3 to TRBJ1-1; 7 bases fit TRBD1. V dropped 5 bases and J dropped 1; count of bases not matched to a gene: 4. Per germline, CDR1 SGHNT and CDR2 YENEEA. The CDR3 consists of 14 residues. Here the CDR3 reads CASSQGQTNTEAFF. The CDR3 region has the DNA TGTGCCAGCAGCCAGGGACAGACGAACACTGAAGCTTTCTTT. Complete variable domain (other parts from reference TRBV11-3 and TRBJ1-1): EAGVVQSPRYKIIEKKQPVAFWCNPISGHNTLYWYLQNLGQGPELLIRYENEEAVDDSQLPKDRFSAERLKGVDSTLKIQPAELGDSAVYLCASSQGQTNTEAFFGQGTRLTVV.

V usage is TRBV7-9 and J usage is TRBJ1-6; D perhaps matches TRBD1 (5 bases). Trimming left V 6 bases short and J 8 bases short, with 14 bases between. The CDR3 extends over 14 amino acids. Germline V gives CDR1 SEHNR, CDR2 FQNEAQ (reference sequence). The CDR3 DNA is TGTGCCAGCAGTCGACAGCGCGACGATTCACCCCTCCACTTT. Translated: CASSRQRDDSPLHF.

This chain links TRBV5-4 with TRBJ2-3, with D hard to call. The CDR3 contains 14 residues. Germline values: CDR1 SGHNT, CDR2 YYREEE (reference sequence). V shed 4 bases and J shed 2 bases, with 11 bases lying between them. This chain's CDR3 is CASSQVVNTDTQYF. CDR3 bases: TGTGCCAGCAGCCAGGTGGTGAACACAGATACGCAGTATTTT.

V is TRBV18 and J is TRBJ2-1, with no clear D. The CDR3 sequence is 12 residues long. The ends were cut back, 3 bases at V and 4 bases at J, with 4 bases in the middle. CDR1 KGHSH and CDR2 LQKENI come from the germline V gene. The CDR3 reads CASSPQYNEQFF. For the CDR3, the DNA is TGTGCCAGCTCACCCCAGTACAATGAGCAGTTCTTC.

The CDR3 region is CASSKEGGFNQPQHF. CDR3 DNA sequence: TGTGCCAGCAGCAAAGAGGGAGGTTTCAATCAGCCCCAGCATTTT. The chain is built from TRBV21-1 and TRBJ1-5. TRBV21-1 is recorded as a pseudogene. The length of the CDR3 is 15 residues.

The chain has TRBV7-2 and TRBJ2-7; possibly TRBD1 for D (6 bases). Germline loops: CDR1 SGHTA, CDR2 FQGNSA. CDR3 length: 15 residues. V was pared by 3 bases and J by 0 bases, with 12 bases between. The CDR3 DNA reads as TGTGCCAGCAGCTTGGACAGACTCTCCTCCTACGAGCAGTACTTC. Translation: CASSLDRLSSYEQYF.

This chain uses TRBV19 with TRBJ2-3; 10 bases align to TRBD2. CDR1 LNHDA and CDR2 SQIVND come from the germline V gene (reference sequence). V lost 4 bases, J lost 5 bases, and 6 bases stayed unmatched. The CDR3 loop spans 15 amino acids. CDR3 sequence reads: CASSTRTSGKDTQYF. Written as DNA, the CDR3 is TGTGCCAGTAGTACCAGGACTAGCGGTAAAGATACGCAGTATTTT.

The chain links TRBV5-5 to TRBJ2-2; 8 bases are a match to TRBD2. V lost 3 bases to trimming and J lost 6 bases; unmatched junction nucleotides: 10. CDR1 and CDR2 (germline): SGHKS, YYEKEE (reference sequence). The CDR3 consists of 16 residues. CDR3 coding DNA: TGTGCCAGCAGCTCTGCACCGGGACTAGTTGCCGGGGAGCTGTTTTTT. Its protein is CASSSAPGLVAGELFF.

This sequence joins TRBV7-3 and TRBJ2-3; 10 bases are a match to TRBD2. This CDR3 is 14 amino acids long. CDR1 is SGHTA and CDR2 is FQGTGA in the germline V gene. Trimming took 6 bases from V and 4 from J; bases not matched to a gene: 4. Here the CDR3 DNA reads TGTGCCAGCAGACAAACTAGCGGGGCAGATACGCAGTATTTT. The encoded protein is CASRQTSGADTQYF.

The V call is TRBV9, the J call TRBJ2-7; D unclear. Trimming cost V 0 bases and J 2 bases, with 9 bases left between them. CDR1 is SGDLS, CDR2 YYNGEE, per germline. This CDR3 is 14 amino acids long. The DNA for the CDR3 is TGTGCCAGCAGCGTAGGAAATCAGGCCTACGAGCAGTACTTC. Residues: CASSVGNQAYEQYF.

The rearrangement links TRBV3-1 (or the pseudogene TRBV3-2) to TRBJ2-5; D ambiguous. The ends were cut back, 2 bases at V and 4 bases at J, with 11 bases in the middle. CDR3 length: 14 amino acids. CDR1 is LGHDT, CDR2 YNNKEL, per germline (reference sequence). The CDR3 reads CASSQNTLRETQYF. The CDR3 DNA follows: TGTGCCAGCAGCCAAAACACATTAAGAGAGACCCAGTACTTC.

The chain combines TRBV5-6 with TRBJ2-2; TRBD1 matches 8 bases. V dropped 3 bases and J dropped 1; count of bases not matched to a gene: 5. CDR1 SGHDT and CDR2 YYEEEE come from the germline V gene. The CDR3 loop spans 16 amino acids. The CDR3 DNA reads as TGTGCCAGCAGCTCCAGGGGGCTGGGGAACACCGGGGAGCTGTTTTTT. Encoded protein: CASSSRGLGNTGELFF.

This rearrangement joins TRBV27 to TRBJ1-1; TRBD1 is a possible D gene (5 bases). The CDR3 sequence is 12 residues long. CDR1 is MNHEY, CDR2 SMNVEV, per germline (reference sequence). The V and J ends lost 6 bases and 8 bases respectively, with 13 bases between them. CDR3 in amino acids: CASRPHPGEAFF. The CDR3 DNA follows: TGTGCCAGCAGGCCTCATCCAGGGGAAGCTTTCTTT.

This clone showed up just once. V usage is TRBV11-2 and J usage is TRBJ2-6; no clear D. CDR1 is SGHAT and CDR2 is FQNNGV in the germline V gene. There are 14 residues in the CDR3. Trimming cost V 7 bases and J 2 bases, with 9 bases left between them. CDR3 region: CASTYFTGANVLTF. DNA of the CDR3: TGTGCCAGCACATACTTTACTGGGGCCAACGTCCTGACTTTC.

The rearrangement links TRBV3-1 (or the pseudogene TRBV3-2) to TRBJ1-4; D call uncertain. CDR1 and CDR2 from the germline V gene are LGHDT and YNNKEL (reference sequence). The CDR3 totals 16 residues. V dropped 4 bases and J dropped 3 bases, with 15 bases sitting between them. CDR3 sequence reads: CASSPIEKEANEKLFF. CDR3 in DNA: TGTGCCAGCAGCCCAATAGAGAAAGAGGCTAATGAAAAACTGTTTTTT.

This chain links TRBV5-6 with TRBJ2-3, with 13 bases fitting TRBD2. From germline, CDR1 is SGHDT and CDR2 YYEEEE. Losses at the gene ends were 4 bases for V and 3 bases for J; bases not matched to a gene: 8. The CDR3 loop spans 17 amino acids. Here the CDR3 DNA reads TGTGCCAGCAGCCTGTGGACTAGCGGGGGTTCTACAGATACGCAGTATTTT. It specifies CASSLWTSGGSTDTQYF.

A few counts support this clone. The CDR3 sequence: CASSIDLGGLWYGYTF. The CDR3, as DNA: TGTGCCAGTAGTATAGATCTCGGGGGGCTGTGGTATGGCTACACCTTC. The chain uses TRBV19 and TRBJ1-2; tentatively, D is TRBD1 (6 bases). The V and J ends lost 0 bases and 5 bases respectively, with 16 bases between them. The CDR3 extends over 16 amino acids. Germline V gene data show CDR1 as LNHDA and CDR2 as SQIVND (reference sequence).